This record looks at one T cell receptor (beta chain) sequence and its context. Its antigen is not known. Germline CDR1 reads DFQATT; CDR2 reads SNEGSKA (reference sequence). The CDR3 covers 16 residues. With 5 bases clipped from V and 7 bases from J, the junction kept 17 bases outside the gene matches. This sample is part of a study of blood T cells in healthy people across ages. Study conclusions and caveats: Older individuals had lower TCR beta diversity per million T cells (the decline was roughly linear).

The use of a sample-barcoded 5' primer and a J-beta primer mix characterized a second PCR of roughly 6 to 11 cycles. TCRdb reprocessed the 5' RACE reads with MiXCR, giving one entry per CDR3 protein. This table has 1.5 million to 2 million distinct CDR3 sequences, roughly 50% appearing once. This clonotype was sampled from a middle-aged woman in good health. The chain joins TRBV20-1 to TRBJ2-7, with 10 bases lining up with TRBD1. Source material: blood. For the CDR3, the DNA is TGCAGTGCTCCTCCCCTCAGGACAGGGGGGGAAGATGAGCAGTACTTC. Protein sequence: CSAPPLRTGGEDEQYF.